Below, 3 T cell receptor beta chains from the same sample are listed, as sequenced in a study of T cell changes during pregnancy in multiple sclerosis. Clones were read by immunoSEQ multiplex PCR, and TCRdb kept only the in-frame ones, dropping some. The sample yields over 35,000 clones, more than 80% seen once. The material was CD4+ T cells from peripheral blood mononuclear cells, obtained in the third trimester of pregnancy. The receptor source for this set is a female donor with multiple sclerosis, enrolled in a pregnancy study.

The rearrangement joins TRBV18 to TRBJ1-1; D is possibly TRBD1 (6 bases). CDR3 size: 15 residues. V dropped 6 bases and J dropped 1 base, with 15 bases sitting between them. The V gene's germline CDR1 is KGHSH and CDR2 LQKENI. CDR3 loop: CASSRLGQSNTEAFF. CDR3 sequence (DNA): TGTGCCAGCTCCCGGCTGGGACAATCGAACACTGAAGCTTTCTTT.

The table lists this clone with a few counts. This chain joins TRBV19 and TRBJ1-1; D is perhaps TRBD1 (6 bases). The germline gives CDR1 LNHDA, CDR2 SQIVND (reference sequence). The ends were cut back, 3 bases at V and 3 bases at J, with 8 bases in the middle. This CDR3 is built from 13 residues. CDR3 bases: TGTGCCAGTAGTATGAAGGGGGACACTGAAGCTTTCTTT. Residues: CASSMKGDTEAFF.

This clone has a handful of counts. The gene calls are TRBV4-2 and TRBJ2-7, with D possibly matching TRBD2 (6 bases). The CDR3 extends over 13 amino acids. Germline CDR1 LGHNA, CDR2 YNFKEQ. With 7 bases removed from V and 2 bases from J, the gap between germline ends came to 12 bases. CDR3 sequence: CASTDPGAYEQYF. The CDR3, as DNA: TGTGCCAGCACCGACCCGGGAGCCTACGAGCAGTACTTC.